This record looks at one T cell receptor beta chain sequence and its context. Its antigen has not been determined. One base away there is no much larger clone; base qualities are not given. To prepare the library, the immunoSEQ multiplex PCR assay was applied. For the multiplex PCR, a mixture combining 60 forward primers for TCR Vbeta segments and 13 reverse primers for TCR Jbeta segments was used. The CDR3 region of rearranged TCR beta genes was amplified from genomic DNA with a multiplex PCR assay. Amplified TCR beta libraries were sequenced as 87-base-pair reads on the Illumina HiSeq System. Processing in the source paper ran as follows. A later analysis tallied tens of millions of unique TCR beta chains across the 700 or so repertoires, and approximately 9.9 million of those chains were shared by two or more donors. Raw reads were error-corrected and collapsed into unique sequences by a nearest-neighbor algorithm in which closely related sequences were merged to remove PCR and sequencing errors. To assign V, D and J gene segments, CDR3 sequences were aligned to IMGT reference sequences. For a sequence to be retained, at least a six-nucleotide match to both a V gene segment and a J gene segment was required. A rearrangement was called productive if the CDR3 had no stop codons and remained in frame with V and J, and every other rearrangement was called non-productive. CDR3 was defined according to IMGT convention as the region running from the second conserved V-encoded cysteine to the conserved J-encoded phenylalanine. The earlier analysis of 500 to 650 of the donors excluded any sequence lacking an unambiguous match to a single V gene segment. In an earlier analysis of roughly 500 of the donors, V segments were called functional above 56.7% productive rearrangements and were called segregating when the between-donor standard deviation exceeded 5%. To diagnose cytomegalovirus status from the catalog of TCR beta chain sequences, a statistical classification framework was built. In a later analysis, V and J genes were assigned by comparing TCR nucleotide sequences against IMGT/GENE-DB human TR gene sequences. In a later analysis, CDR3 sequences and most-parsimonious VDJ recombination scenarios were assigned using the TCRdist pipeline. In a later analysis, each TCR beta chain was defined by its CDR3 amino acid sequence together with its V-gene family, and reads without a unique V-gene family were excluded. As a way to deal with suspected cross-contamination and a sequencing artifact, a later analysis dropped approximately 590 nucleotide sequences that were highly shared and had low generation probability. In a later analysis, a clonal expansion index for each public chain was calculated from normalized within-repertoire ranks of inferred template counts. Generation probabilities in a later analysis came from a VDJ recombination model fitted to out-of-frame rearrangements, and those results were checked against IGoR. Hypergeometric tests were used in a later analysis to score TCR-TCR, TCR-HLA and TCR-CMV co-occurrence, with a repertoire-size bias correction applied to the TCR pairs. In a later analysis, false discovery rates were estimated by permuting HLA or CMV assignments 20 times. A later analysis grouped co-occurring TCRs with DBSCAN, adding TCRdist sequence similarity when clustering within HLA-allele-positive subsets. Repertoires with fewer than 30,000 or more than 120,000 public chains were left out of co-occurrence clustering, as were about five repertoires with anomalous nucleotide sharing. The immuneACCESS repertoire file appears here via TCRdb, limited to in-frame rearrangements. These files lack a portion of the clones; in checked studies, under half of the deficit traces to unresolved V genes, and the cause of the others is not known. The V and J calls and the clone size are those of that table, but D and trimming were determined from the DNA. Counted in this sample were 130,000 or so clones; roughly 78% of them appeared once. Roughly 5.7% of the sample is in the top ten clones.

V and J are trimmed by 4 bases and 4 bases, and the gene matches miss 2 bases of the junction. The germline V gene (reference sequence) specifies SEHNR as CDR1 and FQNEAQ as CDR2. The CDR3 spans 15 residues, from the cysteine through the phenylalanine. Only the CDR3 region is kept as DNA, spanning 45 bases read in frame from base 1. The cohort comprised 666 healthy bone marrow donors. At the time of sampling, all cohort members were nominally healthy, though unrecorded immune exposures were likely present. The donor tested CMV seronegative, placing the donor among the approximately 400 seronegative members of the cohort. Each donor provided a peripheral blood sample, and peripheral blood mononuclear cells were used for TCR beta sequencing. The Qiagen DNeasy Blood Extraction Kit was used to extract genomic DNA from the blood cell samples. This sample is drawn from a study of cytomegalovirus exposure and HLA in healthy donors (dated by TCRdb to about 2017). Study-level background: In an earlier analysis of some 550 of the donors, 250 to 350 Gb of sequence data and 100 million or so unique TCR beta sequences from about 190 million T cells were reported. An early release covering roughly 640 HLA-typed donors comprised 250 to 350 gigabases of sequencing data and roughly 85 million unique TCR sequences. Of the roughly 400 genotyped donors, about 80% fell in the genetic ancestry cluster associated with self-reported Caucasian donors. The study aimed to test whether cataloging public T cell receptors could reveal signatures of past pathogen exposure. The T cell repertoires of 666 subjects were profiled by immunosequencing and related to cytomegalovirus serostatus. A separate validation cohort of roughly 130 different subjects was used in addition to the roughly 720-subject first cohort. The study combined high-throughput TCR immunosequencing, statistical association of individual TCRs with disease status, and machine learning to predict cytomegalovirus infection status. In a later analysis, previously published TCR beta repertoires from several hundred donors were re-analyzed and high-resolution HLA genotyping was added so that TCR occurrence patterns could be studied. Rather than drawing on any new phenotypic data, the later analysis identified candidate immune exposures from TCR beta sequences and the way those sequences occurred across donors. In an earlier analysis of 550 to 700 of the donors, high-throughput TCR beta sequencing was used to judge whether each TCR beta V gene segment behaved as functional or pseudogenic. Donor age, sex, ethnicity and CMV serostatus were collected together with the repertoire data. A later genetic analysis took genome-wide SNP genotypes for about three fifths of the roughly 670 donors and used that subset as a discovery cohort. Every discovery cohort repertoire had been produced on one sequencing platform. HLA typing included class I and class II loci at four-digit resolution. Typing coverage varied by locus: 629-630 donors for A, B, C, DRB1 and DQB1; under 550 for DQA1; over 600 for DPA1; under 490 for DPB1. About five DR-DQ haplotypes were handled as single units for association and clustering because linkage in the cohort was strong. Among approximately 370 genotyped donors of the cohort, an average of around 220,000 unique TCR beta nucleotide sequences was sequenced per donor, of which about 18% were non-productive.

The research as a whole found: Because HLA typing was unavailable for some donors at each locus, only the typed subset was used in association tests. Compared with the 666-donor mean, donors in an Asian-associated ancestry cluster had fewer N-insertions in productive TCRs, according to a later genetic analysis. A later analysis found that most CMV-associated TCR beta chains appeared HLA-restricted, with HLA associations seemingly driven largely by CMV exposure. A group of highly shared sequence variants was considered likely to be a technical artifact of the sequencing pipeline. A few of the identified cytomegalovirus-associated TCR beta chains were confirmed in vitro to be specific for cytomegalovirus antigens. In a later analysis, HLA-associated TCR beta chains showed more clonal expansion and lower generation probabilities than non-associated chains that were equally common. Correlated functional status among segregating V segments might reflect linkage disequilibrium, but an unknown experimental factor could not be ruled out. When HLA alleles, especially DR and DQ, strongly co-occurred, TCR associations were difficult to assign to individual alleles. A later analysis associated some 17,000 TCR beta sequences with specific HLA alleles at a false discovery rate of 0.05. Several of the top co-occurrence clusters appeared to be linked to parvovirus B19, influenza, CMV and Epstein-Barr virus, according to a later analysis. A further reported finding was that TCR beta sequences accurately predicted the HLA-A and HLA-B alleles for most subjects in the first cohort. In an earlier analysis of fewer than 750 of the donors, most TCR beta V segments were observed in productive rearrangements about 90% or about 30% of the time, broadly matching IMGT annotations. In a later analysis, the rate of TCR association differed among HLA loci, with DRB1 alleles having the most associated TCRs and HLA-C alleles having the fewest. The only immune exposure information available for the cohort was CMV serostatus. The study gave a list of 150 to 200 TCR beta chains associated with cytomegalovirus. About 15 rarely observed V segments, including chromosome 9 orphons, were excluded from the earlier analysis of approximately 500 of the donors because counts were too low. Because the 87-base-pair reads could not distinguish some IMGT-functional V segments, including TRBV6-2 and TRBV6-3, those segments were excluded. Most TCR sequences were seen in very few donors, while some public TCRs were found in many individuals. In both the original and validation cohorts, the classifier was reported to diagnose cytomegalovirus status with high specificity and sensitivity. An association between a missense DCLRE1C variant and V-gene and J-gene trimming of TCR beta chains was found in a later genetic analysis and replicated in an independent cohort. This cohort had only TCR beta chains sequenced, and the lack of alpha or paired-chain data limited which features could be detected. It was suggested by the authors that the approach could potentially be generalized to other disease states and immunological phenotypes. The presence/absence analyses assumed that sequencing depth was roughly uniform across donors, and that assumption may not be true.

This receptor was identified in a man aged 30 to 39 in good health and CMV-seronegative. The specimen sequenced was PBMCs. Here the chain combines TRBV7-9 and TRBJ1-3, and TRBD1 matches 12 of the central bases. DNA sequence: TGTGCCAGCAGCTCGGGACAGGGGGCAGGAAACACCATATATTTT. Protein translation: CASSSGQGAGNTIYF. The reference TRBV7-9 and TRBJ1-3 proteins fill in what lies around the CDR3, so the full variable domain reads DTGVSQNPRHKITKRGQNVTFRCDPISEHNRLYWYRQTLGQGPEFLTYFQNEAQLEKSRLLSDRFSAERPKGSFSTLEIQRTEQGDSAMYLCASSSGQGAGNTIYFGEGSWLTVV.